The present TCR beta chain was sequenced within a study of blood T cell repertoires in COVID-19. Study-level background: The United States, Italy and Spain supplied acute and convalescent COVID-19 samples.

Authors' processing steps: From reference gene primer amplification, estimates of nucleated cell counts were derived. Libraries were prepared by immunoSEQ multiplex PCR; TCRdb keeps only in-frame clonotypes and omits some of them. The DNA gave D and trimming, while V, J and clone size come from that table. The table has about 290,000 clones, around four fifths seen once. V lost 4 bases and J lost 2, with 8 bases in between. Germline lookup yields CDR1 SGHKS and CDR2 YYEKEE (reference sequence). The CDR3 length is 13 residues. This receptor was identified in a woman in her 50s with active or convalescent COVID-19. The chain has TRBV5-5 and TRBJ2-3; D is possibly TRBD1 (5 bases). Input material: peripheral blood. The CDR3 region is CASSQGYTDTQYF. For the CDR3, the DNA is TGTGCCAGCAGCCAGGGATACACAGATACGCAGTATTTT.